This TCR beta chain comes out of a study of shared clonotypes between healthy human individuals. CDR1 and CDR2 (germline): LGHNA, YNFKEQ. Trimming at V came to 4 bases and at J to 7 bases, leaving 9 bases not matched to a gene. The CDR3 is 15 amino acids. This clone has just a few counts. The protocol was immunoSEQ multiplex PCR, while the TCRdb copy is restricted to in-frame clones and leaves out a portion. In the table there are about 1.1 million clones, approximately 78% of which are singletons. V usage is TRBV4-2 and J usage is TRBJ1-4; 7 bases align to TRBD1. Material for sequencing was memory CD4+ T cells from PBMCs. As for subset: CD45RA-negative fraction. The receptor comes from a young man in good health. Some clones in this sample may be carry-over from other donors' samples. The CDR3 DNA reads TGTGCCAGCAGCCCTCGGACAGGAACTTTTGAAAAACTGTTTTTT. It is translated as CASSPRTGTFEKLFF.